The 6 T cell receptor beta chains below come from one sample, sequenced in a study of blood T cell repertoires in COVID-19. Sequencing was performed with immunoSEQ multiplex PCR; in TCRdb, only in-frame clones are kept and a portion is missing. Of fewer than 350,000 clones in the sample, about 89% were seen once. Sequencing was performed on PBMCs or T cells enriched from blood (not recorded which). The receptor set was obtained from a woman aged 40 to 50 who had recovered from COVID-19.

The genes are TRBV6-2 or TRBV6-3 and TRBJ2-7; 7 positions match TRBD1. Germline-derived CDR1 and CDR2 are MNHEY and SVGEGT. CDR3 length: 14 residues. V lost 5 bases, J lost 3 bases, and 7 bases stayed unmatched. CDR3 sequence: CASSLQGPGYEQYF. The CDR3 DNA follows: TGTGCCAGCAGTCTACAGGGGCCTGGCTACGAGCAGTACTTC.

The V call is TRBV6-1, the J call TRBJ2-3; D is ambiguous. This CDR3 has 13 residues. The V end was cut by 2 bases, the J end by 6 bases, with 9 bases between. Germline V lookup: CDR1 MNHNS, CDR2 SASEGT. This CDR3 is CASSETRRDTQYF. The CDR3 nucleotides read TGTGCCAGCAGTGAAACACGGCGGGATACGCAGTATTTT.

The chain uses TRBV28 and TRBJ1-2; D uncertain. The germline V gene has CDR1 MDHEN and CDR2 SYDVKM. The CDR3 runs 11 residues. The germline V and J ends were trimmed by 3 bases and 3 bases, with 2 bases remaining between them. CDR3 loop: CASSFDYGYTF. CDR3 nucleotides: TGTGCCAGCAGTTTCGACTATGGCTACACCTTC.

The J gene is TRBJ2-1, the V gene TRBV4-3, with D unresolved. V shed 0 bases and J shed 2 bases, with 17 bases lying between them. The CDR3 covers 18 residues. Germline CDR1 LGHNA, CDR2 YSLEER. In DNA, the CDR3 is TGCGCCAGCAGCCAAGATCGATGGCTAGGTACCCCCTACAATGAGCAGTTCTTC. Protein sequence: CASSQDRWLGTPYNEQFF.

The gene calls are TRBV19 and TRBJ2-1; TRBD2 agrees at 7 bases. V shed 2 bases, J shed 3 bases, and the junction held 4 bases outside the gene matches. Germline loops: CDR1 LNHDA, CDR2 SQIVND (reference sequence). The CDR3 has 15 residues. The CDR3 is CASSIRAGDYNEQFF. The DNA of the CDR3 is TGTGCCAGTAGTATAAGGGCGGGGGACTACAATGAGCAGTTCTTC.

The chain uses TRBV19 and TRBJ2-2; a weak D match, TRBD1 (5 bases). The CDR3 spans 15 residues. Trimming shortened V by 10 bases and J by 5 bases, and 20 bases separated the two germline ends. Per germline, CDR1 LNHDA and CDR2 SQIVND (reference sequence). CDR3 coding DNA: TGTGCCACGGCTCCGAGGCAGAAGGGGACCGGGGAGCTGTTTTTT. It translates to CATAPRQKGTGELFF.